The 12 T cell receptor beta chains below come from one sample, sequenced in a study of immune evolution from preneoplasia to lung adenocarcinoma (dated by TCRdb to about 2021). Receptor libraries were prepared by the immunoSEQ multiplex PCR assay. The table comes from immuneACCESS by way of TCRdb, which keeps in-frame sequences with V and J called. Part of the clones is missing from these tables; in studies checked, under half for an unresolved V gene and the rest for unknown reasons. The sample table contains under 5,000 clones; only one count was recorded for around 86% of them. In total, the top ten clones hold 8.2% of the sample. Source material: FFPE lung adenocarcinoma in situ tissue. The intended sense of this specimen's cell subset or site label: preinvasive adenocarcinoma in situ (AIS). The source is a person aged 70 to 80 with lung adenocarcinoma.

The V call is TRBV6-5, the J call TRBJ2-7; a weak D match, TRBD1 (5 bases). This CDR3 is built from 13 residues. V was shortened by 11 bases and J by 3 bases, with 17 bases between the two germline ends. The V gene's germline CDR1 is MNHEY and CDR2 SVGAGI. CDR3 residues: CAVSVGPFYEQYF. Here the CDR3 DNA reads TGTGCCGTATCAGTGGGGCCCTTCTACGAGCAGTACTTC.

This clone was detected only a few times. V and J are TRBV7-9 and TRBJ1-5, with a tentative D call TRBD1 (5 bases). The CDR3 sequence is 16 residues long. Germline lookup yields CDR1 SEHNR and CDR2 FQNEAQ (reference sequence). V lost 4 bases and J lost 5, with 18 bases in between. CDR3 sequence reads: CASSSAGGTGDQPQHF. In DNA, the CDR3 is TGTGCCAGCAGCTCGGCGGGGGGGACGGGGGATCAGCCCCAGCATTTT.

V gene TRBV9 combines with J gene TRBJ1-1; D call uncertain. The V end lost 5 bases, the J end lost 0 bases, and 8 bases lay between the germline ends. Germline CDR1 and CDR2: SGDLS and YYNGEE. The CDR3 covers 13 residues. This CDR3 is CASSATVNTEAFF. For the CDR3, the DNA is TGTGCCAGCAGTGCGACGGTGAACACTGAAGCTTTCTTT.

The V and J genes are TRBV6-1 and TRBJ1-2; D unresolved. Trimming removed 1 base at V and 2 bases at J, with 5 bases between. This CDR3 has 13 amino acids. The V gene's germline CDR1 is MNHNS and CDR2 SASEGT. The CDR3 DNA is TGTGCCAGCAGTGAAGTTGGCAACTATGGCTACACCTTC. This encodes CASSEVGNYGYTF.

V gene TRBV15 combines with J gene TRBJ2-1; no clear D. CDR1 is LNHNV, CDR2 YYDKDF, per germline (reference sequence). This CDR3 comprises 15 residues. The germline V and J ends were trimmed by 0 bases and 0 bases, with 6 bases remaining between them. CDR3 nucleotide sequence: TGTGCCACCAGCAGAGAGAGGAGCTCCTACAATGAGCAGTTCTTC. This codes for CATSRERSSYNEQFF.

The chain is built from TRBV7-2 and TRBJ2-2; D gene ambiguous. V lost 0 bases to trimming and J lost 3 bases, with 2 bases between them. The CDR3 spans 13 residues. Per germline, CDR1 SGHTA and CDR2 FQGNSA. Written as DNA, the CDR3 is TGTGCCAGCAGCTTAGCATACACCGGGGAGCTGTTTTTT. It codes for CASSLAYTGELFF.

This clone showed up just once. The rearrangement joins TRBV6-1 to TRBJ2-7; unclear D gene. The CDR3 loop spans 14 amino acids. Germline V gene sequence: CDR1 MNHNS, CDR2 SASEGT. The V end lost 7 bases, the J end lost 0 bases, and 13 bases lay between the germline ends. The CDR3 is CASTPDGFSYEQYF. CDR3 coding DNA: TGTGCCAGCACCCCTGACGGTTTCTCCTACGAGCAGTACTTC.

This chain connects TRBV18 to TRBJ2-2, with a tentative D call TRBD2 (5 bases). The germline gives CDR1 KGHSH, CDR2 LQKENI. V was clipped by 0 bases and J by 5 bases, with 7 bases between them. The CDR3 length is 14 residues. CDR3 coding DNA: TGTGCCAGCTCACCACCGGCGGGTACCGGGGAGCTGTTTTTT. Translating it yields CASSPPAGTGELFF.

The rearrangement links TRBV30 to TRBJ1-1; D possibly corresponds to TRBD1 (5 bases). The CDR3 spans 15 residues. Germline V gives CDR1 GTSNPN, CDR2 SVGIG (reference sequence). Trimming took off 4 bases at V and 2 bases at J, with 17 bases between the two ends. The CDR3 region has the DNA TGTGCCTGGAAATTAATGGGGGGGGTAAACACTGAAGCTTTCTTT. This encodes CAWKLMGGVNTEAFF.

V and J are TRBV25-1 and TRBJ2-6; the D is unclear. Trimming stripped 4 bases from V and 1 base from J, with 14 bases between. In germline, CDR1 is MGHDK, CDR2 SYGVNS. The CDR3 is made up of 17 amino acids. The chain's CDR3 is CASSGAYYLSGANVLTF. CDR3 coding DNA: TGTGCCAGCAGTGGGGCATACTATTTATCTGGGGCCAACGTCCTGACTTTC.

The J gene is TRBJ1-2, the V gene TRBV29-1; D gene unclear. Trimming pared 4 bases from V and 6 bases from J, leaving 15 bases between. The CDR3 consists of 13 residues. CDR1 is SQVTM, CDR2 ANQGSEA, per germline. CDR3 nucleotide sequence: TGCAGCGTTGTAGCTTTAGCAAGAAATGGCTACACCTTC. Encoded protein: CSVVALARNGYTF.

This rearrangement joins TRBV7-9 to TRBJ1-4, with D uncertain. CDR1 is SEHNR, CDR2 FQNEAQ, per germline (reference sequence). V was pared by 3 bases and J by 6 bases, with 8 bases between. CDR3 length: 13 residues. The CDR3 reads CASSLLIDEKLFF. The CDR3 nucleotides are TGTGCCAGCAGCTTGCTCATAGATGAAAAACTGTTTTTT.